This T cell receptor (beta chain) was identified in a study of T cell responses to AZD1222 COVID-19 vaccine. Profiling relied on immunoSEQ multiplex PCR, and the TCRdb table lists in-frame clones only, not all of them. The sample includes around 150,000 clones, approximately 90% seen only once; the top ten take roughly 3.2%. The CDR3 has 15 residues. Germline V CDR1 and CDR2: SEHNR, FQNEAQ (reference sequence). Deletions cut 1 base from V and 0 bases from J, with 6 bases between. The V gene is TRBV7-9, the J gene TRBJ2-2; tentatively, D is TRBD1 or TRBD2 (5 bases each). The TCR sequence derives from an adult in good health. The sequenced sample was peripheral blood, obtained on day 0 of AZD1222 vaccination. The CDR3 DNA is TGTGCCAGCAGCTTAGGAGGGGCGAACACCGGGGAGCTGTTTTTT. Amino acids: CASSLGGANTGELFF.